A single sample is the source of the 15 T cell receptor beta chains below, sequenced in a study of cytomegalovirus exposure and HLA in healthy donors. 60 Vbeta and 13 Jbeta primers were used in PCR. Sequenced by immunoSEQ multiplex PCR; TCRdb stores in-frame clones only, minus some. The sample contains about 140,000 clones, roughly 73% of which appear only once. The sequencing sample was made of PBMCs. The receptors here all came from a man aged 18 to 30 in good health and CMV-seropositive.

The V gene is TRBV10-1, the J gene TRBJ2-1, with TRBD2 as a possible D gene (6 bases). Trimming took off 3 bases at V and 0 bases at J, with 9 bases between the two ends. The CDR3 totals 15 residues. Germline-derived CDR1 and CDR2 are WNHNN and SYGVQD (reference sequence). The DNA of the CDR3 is TGCGCCAGCAGTGACGGGGGAAGCTCCTACAATGAGCAGTTCTTC. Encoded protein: CASSDGGSSYNEQFF.

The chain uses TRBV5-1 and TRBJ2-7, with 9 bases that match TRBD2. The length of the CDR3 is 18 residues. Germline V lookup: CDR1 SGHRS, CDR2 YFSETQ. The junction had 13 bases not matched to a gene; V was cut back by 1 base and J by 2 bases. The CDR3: CASSLTLQDAGGPYEQYF. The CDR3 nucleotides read TGCGCCAGCAGCTTGACTCTTCAGGACGCGGGAGGGCCCTACGAGCAGTACTTC.

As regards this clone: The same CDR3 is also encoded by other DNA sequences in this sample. The CDR3 coding sequence is TGTGCCACCAGCAGAGTCCTAGCGGGTATCCTACCTGGGGAGACCCAGTACTTC. Protein sequence: CATSRVLAGILPGETQYF. The chain is built from TRBV15 and TRBJ2-5; 8 bases agree with TRBD2. Trimming removed 1 base from V and 5 bases from J; junction bases left unmatched: 15. The CDR3 sequence is 18 residues long. Germline lookup yields CDR1 LNHNV and CDR2 YYDKDF (reference sequence).

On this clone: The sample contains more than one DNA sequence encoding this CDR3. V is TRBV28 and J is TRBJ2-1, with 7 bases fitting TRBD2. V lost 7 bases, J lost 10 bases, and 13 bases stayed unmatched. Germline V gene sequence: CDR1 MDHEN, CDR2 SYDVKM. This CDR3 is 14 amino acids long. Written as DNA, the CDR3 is TGTGCCAGCACGGGGGGAAGGTGGGTCTACGAGCAGTTCTTC. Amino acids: CASTGGRWVYEQFF.

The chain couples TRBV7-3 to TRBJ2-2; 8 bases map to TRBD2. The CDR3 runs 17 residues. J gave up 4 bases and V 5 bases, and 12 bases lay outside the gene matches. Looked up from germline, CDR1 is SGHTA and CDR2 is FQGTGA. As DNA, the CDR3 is TGTGCCAGCAGCCGACAAGCGGGAGCGACTGCCACCGGGGAGCTGTTTTTT. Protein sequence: CASSRQAGATATGELFF.

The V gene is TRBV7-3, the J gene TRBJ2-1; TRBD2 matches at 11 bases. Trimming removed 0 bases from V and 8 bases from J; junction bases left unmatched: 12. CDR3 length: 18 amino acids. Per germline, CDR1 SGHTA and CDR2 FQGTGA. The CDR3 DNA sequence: TGTGCCAGCAGCTTAACGGCCGTACTAGCGGGAGCTGTAGATGAGCAGTTCTTC. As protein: CASSLTAVLAGAVDEQFF.

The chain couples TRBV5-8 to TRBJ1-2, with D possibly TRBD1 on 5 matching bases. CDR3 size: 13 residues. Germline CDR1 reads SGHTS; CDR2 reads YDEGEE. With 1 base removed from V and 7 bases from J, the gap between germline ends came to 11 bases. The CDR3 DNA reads TGTGCCAGCAGCTTGAAGGGACTTGGTGGCTACACCTTC. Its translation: CASSLKGLGGYTF.

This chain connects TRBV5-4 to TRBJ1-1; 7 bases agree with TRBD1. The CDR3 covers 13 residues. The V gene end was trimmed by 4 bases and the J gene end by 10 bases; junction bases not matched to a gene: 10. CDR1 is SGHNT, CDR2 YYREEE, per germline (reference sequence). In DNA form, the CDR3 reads TGTGCCAGCAGCGCGGACAGGCGTCGCAGAGCTTTCTTT. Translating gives CASSADRRRRAFF.

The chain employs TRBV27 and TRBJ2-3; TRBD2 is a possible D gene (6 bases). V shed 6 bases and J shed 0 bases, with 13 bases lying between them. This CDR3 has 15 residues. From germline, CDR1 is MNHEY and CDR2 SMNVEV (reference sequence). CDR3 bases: TGTGCCAGCAGCATGCGGGACGGGAGCACAGATACGCAGTATTTT. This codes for CASSMRDGSTDTQYF.

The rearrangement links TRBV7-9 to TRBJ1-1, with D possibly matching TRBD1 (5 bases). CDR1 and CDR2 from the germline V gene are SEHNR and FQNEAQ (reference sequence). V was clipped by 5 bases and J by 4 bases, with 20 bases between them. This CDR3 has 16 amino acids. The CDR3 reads CASSPRAVRGGTEAFF. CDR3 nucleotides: TGTGCCAGCAGCCCCCGGGCGGTGCGGGGGGGCACTGAAGCTTTCTTT.

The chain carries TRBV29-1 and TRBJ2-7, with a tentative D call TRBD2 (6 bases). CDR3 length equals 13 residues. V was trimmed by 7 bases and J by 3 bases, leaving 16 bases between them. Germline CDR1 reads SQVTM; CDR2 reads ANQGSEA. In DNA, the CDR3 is TGCAGCGCCCTAGGCACTAGCAGCTACGAGCAGTACTTC. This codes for CSALGTSSYEQYF.

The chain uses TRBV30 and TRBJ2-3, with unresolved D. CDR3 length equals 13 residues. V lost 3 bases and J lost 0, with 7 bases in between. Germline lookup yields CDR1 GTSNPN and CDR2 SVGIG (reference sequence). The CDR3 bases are TGTGCCTGGAGGGCGGTGAGCACAGATACGCAGTATTTT. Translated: CAWRAVSTDTQYF.

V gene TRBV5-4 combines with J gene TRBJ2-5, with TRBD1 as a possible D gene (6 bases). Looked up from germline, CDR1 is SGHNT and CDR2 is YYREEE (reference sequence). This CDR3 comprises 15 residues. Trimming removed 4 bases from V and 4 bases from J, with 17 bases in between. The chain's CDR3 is CASSPDSFRGETQYF. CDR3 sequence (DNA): TGTGCCAGCAGCCCGGACAGTTTTAGGGGAGAGACCCAGTACTTC. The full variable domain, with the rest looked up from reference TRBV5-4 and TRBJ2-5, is ETGVTQSPTHLIKTRGQQVTLRCSSQSGHNTVSWYQQALGQGPQFIFQYYREEENGRGNFPPRFSGLQFPNYSSELNVNALELDDSALYLCASSPDSFRGETQYFGPGTRLLVL.

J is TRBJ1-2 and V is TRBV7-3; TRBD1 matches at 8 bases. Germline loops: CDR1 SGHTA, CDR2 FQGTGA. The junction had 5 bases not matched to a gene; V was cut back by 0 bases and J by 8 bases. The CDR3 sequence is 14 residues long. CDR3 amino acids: CASSLTGQGVGYTF. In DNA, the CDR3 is TGTGCCAGCAGCTTAACAGGACAGGGTGTGGGCTACACCTTC.

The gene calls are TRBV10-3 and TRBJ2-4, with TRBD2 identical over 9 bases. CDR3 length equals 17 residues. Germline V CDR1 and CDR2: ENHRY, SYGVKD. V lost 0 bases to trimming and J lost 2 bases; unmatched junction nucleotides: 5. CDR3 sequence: CAISESGLAGTKNIQYF. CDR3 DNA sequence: TGTGCCATCAGTGAGTCGGGGCTAGCGGGAACCAAAAACATTCAGTACTTC.